The TCR beta chain under discussion was sequenced for a study of control samples from healthy donors and cancer patients. Repertoires were generated with immunoSEQ multiplex PCR, while TCRdb's copy carries only in-frame clones and drops some. This sample has 95,000 to 130,000 clones, with 88% found just once. The CDR3 is made up of 19 amino acids. Germline assignment: CDR1 MNHEY and CDR2 SVGEGT. V was pared by 3 bases and J by 0 bases, with 10 bases of the junction left unmatched. The receptor comes from a woman aged 70-85 years in good health. Sequences were obtained from blood. This sequence joins TRBV6-2 or TRBV6-3 and TRBJ2-3; 12 bases agree with TRBD2. CDR3 in DNA: TGTGCCAGCAGTTATTTACTAGCGGGGGGAGTTCCTAGCACAGATACGCAGTATTTT. Residues: CASSYLLAGGVPSTDTQYF.